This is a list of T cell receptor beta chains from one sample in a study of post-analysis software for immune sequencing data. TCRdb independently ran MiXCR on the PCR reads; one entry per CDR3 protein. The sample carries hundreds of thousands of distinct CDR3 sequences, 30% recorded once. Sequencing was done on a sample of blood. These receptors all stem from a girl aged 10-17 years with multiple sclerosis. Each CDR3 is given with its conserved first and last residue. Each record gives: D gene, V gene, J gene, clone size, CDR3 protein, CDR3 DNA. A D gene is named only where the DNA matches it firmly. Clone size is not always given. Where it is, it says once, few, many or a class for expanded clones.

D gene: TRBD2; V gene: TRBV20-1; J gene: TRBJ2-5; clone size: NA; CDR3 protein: CSARPGGRQTQYF; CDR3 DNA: TGCAGTGCTAGACCGGGCGGGAGGCAGACCCAGTACTTC
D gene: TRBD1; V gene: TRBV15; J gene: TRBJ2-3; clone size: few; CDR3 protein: CATSGQRQGASTDTQYF; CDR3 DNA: TGTGCCACCAGCGGCCAAAGACAGGGGGCCAGCACAGATACGCAGTATTTT
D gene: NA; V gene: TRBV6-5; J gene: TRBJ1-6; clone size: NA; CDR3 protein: CASRKLGQNSPLHF; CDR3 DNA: TGTGCCAGCAGAAAACTCGGGCAGAATTCACCCCTCCACTTT
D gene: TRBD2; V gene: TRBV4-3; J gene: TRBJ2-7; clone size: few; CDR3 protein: CASSAAGGGYEQYF; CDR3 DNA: TGCGCCAGCAGCGCTGCTGGCGGGGGCTACGAGCAGTACTTC
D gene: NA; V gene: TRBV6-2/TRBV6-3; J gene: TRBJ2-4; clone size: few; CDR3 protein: CASSYVGHQNIQYF; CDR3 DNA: TGTGCCAGCAGTTACGTGGGACACCAAAACATTCAGTACTTC
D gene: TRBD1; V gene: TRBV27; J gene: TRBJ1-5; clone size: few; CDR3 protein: CASSFKGANQPQHF; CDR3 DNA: TGTGCCAGCAGTTTTAAGGGGGCAAATCAGCCCCAGCATTTT
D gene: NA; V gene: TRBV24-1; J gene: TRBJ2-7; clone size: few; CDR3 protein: CATSGPGRGHEQYF; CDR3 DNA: TGTGCCACCAGTGGTCCTGGCAGGGGCCACGAGCAGTACTTC
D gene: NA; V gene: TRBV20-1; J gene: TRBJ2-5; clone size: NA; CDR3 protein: CSAGDQERPGDWETQYF; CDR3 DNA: TGCAGTGCTGGAGATCAAGAACGGCCAGGGGATTGGGAGACCCAGTACTTC
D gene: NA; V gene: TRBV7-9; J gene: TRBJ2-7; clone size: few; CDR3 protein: CASSLGHRESTYEQYF; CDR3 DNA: TGTGCCAGCAGCTTAGGCCACAGGGAGAGTACCTACGAGCAGTACTTC
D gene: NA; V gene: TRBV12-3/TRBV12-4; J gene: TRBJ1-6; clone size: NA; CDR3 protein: CASTRMGGRVGSPLHF; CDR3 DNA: TGTGCCAGCACCCGCATGGGCGGCAGGGTTGGGTCACCCCTCCACTTT
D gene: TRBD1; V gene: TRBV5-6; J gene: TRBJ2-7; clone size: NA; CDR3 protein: CASSPGQGLPYEQYF; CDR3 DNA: TGTGCCAGCAGCCCGGGACAGGGCCTTCCCTACGAGCAGTACTTC
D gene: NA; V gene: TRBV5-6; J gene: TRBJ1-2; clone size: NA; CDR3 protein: CASSFRQLNYGYTF; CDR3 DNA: TGTGCCAGCAGCTTCAGACAGTTAAACTATGGCTACACCTTC
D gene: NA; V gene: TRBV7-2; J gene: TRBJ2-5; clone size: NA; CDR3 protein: CASSLAGRGGETQYF; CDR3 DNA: TGTGCCAGCAGCTTAGCCGGGAGAGGTGGAGAGACCCAGTACTTC
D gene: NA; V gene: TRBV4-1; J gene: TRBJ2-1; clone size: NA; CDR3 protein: CASSQGARLLDSYNEQFF; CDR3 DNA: TGCGCCAGCAGCCAAGGGGCTAGATTGTTAGACAGCTACAATGAGCAGTTCTTC
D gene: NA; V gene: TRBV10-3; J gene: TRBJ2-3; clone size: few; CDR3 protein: CAISETRTGTRSTDTQYF; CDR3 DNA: TGTGCCATCAGTGAGACTAGGACGGGGACTCGGAGCACAGATACGCAGTATTTT
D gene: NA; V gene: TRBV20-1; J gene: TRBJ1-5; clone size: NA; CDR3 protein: CSARGNQPQHF; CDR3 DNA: TGCAGTGCTAGGGGCAATCAGCCCCAGCATTTT
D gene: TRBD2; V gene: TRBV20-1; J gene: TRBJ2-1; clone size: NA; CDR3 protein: CSAQAGYWDEQFF; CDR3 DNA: TGCAGTGCCCAAGCGGGGTATTGGGATGAGCAGTTCTTC
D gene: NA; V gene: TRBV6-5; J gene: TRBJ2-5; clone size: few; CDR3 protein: CASSYGDRAVEYF; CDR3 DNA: TGTGCCAGCAGTTACGGCGACAGAGCTGTTGAGTACTTC
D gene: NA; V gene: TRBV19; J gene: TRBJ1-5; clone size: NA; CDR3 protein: CASSIDLRNQPQHF; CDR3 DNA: TGTGCCAGTAGTATAGATCTCCGGAATCAGCCCCAGCATTTT
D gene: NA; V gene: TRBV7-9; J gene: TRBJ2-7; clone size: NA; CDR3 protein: CASSLRGLVEQYF; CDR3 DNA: TGTGCCAGCAGCTTACGTGGGCTGGTAGAGCAGTACTTC
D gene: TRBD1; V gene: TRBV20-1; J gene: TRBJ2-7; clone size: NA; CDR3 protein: CSAEGASSYEQYF; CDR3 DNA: TGCAGTGCCGAGGGGGCGTCTTCCTACGAGCAGTACTTC
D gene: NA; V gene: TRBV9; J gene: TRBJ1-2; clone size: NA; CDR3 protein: CASSAGTQDGYTF; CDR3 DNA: TGTGCCAGCAGTGCCGGGACACAGGATGGCTACACCTTC
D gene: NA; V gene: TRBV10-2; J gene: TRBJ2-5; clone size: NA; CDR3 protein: CASRHREETQYF; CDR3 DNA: TGCGCCAGCAGACACAGGGAAGAGACCCAGTACTTC
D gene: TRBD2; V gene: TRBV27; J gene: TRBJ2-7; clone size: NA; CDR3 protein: CASSLGLAHSSYEQYF; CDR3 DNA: TGTGCCAGCAGTCTAGGACTAGCCCATAGCTCCTACGAGCAGTACTTC
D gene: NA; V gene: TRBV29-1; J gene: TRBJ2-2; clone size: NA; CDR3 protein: CSVEVVRGTGELFF; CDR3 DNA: TGCAGCGTTGAAGTTGTGAGGGGCACCGGGGAGCTGTTTTTT
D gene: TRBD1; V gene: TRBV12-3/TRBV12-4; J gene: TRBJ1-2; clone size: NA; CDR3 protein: CASSTRQGPASYTF; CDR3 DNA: TGTGCCAGCAGTACCCGACAGGGGCCTGCGAGCTACACCTTC
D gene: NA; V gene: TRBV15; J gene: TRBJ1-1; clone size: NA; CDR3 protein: CATSIRLDGTEAFF; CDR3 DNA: TGTGCCACCAGCATCCGGTTAGATGGCACTGAAGCTTTCTTT
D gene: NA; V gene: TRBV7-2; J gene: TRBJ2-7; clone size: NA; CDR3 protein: CASSPIPDYEQYF; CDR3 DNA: TGTGCCAGCAGCCCCATCCCCGACTACGAGCAGTACTTC
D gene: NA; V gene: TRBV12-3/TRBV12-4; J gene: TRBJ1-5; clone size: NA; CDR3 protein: CASSFPISAQHF; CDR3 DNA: TGTGCCAGCAGTTTCCCCATCTCGGCCCAGCATTTT
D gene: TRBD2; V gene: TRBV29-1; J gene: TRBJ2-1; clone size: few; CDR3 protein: CSVPWGQREVYNEQFF; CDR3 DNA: TGCAGCGTTCCTTGGGGGCAGCGGGAGGTCTACAATGAGCAGTTCTTC
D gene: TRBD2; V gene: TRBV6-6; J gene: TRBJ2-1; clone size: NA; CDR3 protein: CASLGGGGEQFF; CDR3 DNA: TGTGCCAGCTTGGGGGGGGGAGGCGAGCAGTTCTTC
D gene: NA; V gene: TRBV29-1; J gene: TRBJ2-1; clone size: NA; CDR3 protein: CSVWFSSSYNEQFF; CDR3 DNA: TGCAGCGTTTGGTTTAGCTCCTCCTACAATGAGCAGTTCTTC
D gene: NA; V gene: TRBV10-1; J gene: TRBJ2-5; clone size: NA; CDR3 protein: CASSEADSGETQYF; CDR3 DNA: TGCGCCAGCAGTGAGGCTGACAGCGGGGAGACCCAGTACTTC
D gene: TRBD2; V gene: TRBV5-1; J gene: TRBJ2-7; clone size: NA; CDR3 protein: CASSLSGLAGVDEQYF; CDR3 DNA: TGCGCCAGCAGCTTGTCAGGACTAGCGGGAGTCGACGAGCAGTACTTC
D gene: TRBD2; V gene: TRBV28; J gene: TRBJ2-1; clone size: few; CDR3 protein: CASSPVSGRAVEQFF; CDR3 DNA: TGTGCCAGCAGCCCTGTTAGCGGGAGGGCCGTTGAGCAGTTCTTC
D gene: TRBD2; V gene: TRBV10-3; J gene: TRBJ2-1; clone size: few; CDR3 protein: CATRGRGAYNEQFF; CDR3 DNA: TGTGCCACCCGGGGGCGGGGGGCCTACAATGAGCAGTTCTTC
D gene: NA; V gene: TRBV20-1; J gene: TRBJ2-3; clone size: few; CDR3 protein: CSAPGHTDTQYF; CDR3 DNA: TGCAGTGCACCCGGGCATACAGATACGCAGTATTTT
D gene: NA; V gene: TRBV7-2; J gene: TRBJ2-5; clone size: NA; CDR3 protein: CASSPRVLNEQYF; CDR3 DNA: TGTGCCAGCAGCCCCCGAGTTCTCAATGAGCAGTACTTC
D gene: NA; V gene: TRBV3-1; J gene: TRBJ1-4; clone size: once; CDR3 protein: CASSQDHATNEKLFF; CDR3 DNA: TGTGCCAGCAGCCAAGACCATGCAACTAATGAAAAACTGTTTTTT
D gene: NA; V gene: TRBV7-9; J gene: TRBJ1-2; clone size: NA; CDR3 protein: CASSLDSSSYGYIF; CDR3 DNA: TGTGCCAGCAGCCTGGACAGTTCCTCCTATGGCTACATCTTC
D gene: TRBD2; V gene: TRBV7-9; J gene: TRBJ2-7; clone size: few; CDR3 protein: CASSDRLAVLSYEQYF; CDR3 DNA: TGTGCCAGCAGCGACCGACTAGCGGTCCTATCTTACGAGCAGTACTTC
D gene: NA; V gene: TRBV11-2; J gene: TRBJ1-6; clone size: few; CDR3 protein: CASTQAAGANSPLHF; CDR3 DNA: TGTGCCAGCACTCAAGCGGCAGGGGCGAATTCACCCCTCCACTTT
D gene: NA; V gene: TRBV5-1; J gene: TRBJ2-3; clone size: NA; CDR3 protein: CASSRGRTSTDTQYF; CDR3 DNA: TGCGCCAGCAGCCGGGGGCGGACTAGCACAGATACGCAGTATTTT
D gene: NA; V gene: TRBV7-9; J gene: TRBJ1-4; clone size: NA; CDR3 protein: CASSSRREINEKLFF; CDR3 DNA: TGTGCCAGCAGCTCACGACGGGAAATTAATGAAAAACTGTTTTTT
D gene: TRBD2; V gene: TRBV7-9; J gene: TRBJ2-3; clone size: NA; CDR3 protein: CASSSPGLAESTDTQYF; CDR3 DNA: TGTGCCAGCAGCTCACCTGGGCTAGCGGAGAGCACAGATACGCAGTATTTT
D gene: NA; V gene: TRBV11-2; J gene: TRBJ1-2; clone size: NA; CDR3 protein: CASSLEDGSGYTF; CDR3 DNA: TGTGCCAGCAGCTTAGAGGATGGTAGCGGCTACACCTTC
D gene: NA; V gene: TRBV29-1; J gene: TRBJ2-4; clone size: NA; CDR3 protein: CSVDVAGEKYF; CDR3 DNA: TGCAGCGTTGATGTGGCAGGAGAGAAGTACTTC
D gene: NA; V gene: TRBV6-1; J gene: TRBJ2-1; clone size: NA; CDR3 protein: CASSGLWGGAANEQFF; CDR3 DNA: TGTGCCAGCAGTGGGCTTTGGGGGGGGGCGGCCAATGAGCAGTTCTTC
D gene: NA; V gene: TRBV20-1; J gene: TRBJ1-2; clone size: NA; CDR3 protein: CSPGGPDNYGYTF; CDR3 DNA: TGCAGCCCCGGCGGCCCAGATAACTATGGCTACACCTTC
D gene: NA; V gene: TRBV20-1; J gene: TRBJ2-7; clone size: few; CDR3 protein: CSARDMRGTYEQYF; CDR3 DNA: TGCAGTGCTAGAGATATGCGGGGCACCTACGAGCAGTACTTC
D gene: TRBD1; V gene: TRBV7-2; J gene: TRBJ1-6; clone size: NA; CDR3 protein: CASSSDRTGLAPLHF; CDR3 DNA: TGTGCCAGCAGTTCCGACCGGACAGGATTAGCACCCCTCCACTTT
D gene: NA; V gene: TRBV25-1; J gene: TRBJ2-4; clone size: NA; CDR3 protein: CASSGRDTVAKNIQYF; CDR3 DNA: TGTGCCAGCAGTGGTAGGGACACCGTAGCCAAAAACATTCAGTACTTC
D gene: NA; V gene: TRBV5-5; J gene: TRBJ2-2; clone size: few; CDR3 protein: CASSGFRRTGELFF; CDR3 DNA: TGTGCCAGCAGCGGATTTCGTAGGACCGGGGAGCTGTTTTTT
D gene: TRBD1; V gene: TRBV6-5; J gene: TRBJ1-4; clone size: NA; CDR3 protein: CASSTDRTEKLFF; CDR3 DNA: TGTGCCAGCAGTACGGACAGGACCGAAAAACTGTTTTTT
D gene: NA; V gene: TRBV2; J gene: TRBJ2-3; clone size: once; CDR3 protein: CASSERRGLGTDTQYF; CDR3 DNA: TGTGCCAGCAGTGAAAGGAGGGGCTTAGGCACAGATACGCAGTATTTT
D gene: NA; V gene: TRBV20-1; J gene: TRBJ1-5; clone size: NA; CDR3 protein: CSASSPRPGVGQPQHF; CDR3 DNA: TGCAGTGCTAGTTCGCCACGACCAGGGGTCGGACAGCCCCAGCATTTT
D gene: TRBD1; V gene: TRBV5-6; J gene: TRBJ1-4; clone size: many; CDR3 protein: CASSPTGVNEKLFF; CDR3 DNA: TGTGCCAGCAGCCCAACAGGGGTAAATGAAAAACTGTTTTTT